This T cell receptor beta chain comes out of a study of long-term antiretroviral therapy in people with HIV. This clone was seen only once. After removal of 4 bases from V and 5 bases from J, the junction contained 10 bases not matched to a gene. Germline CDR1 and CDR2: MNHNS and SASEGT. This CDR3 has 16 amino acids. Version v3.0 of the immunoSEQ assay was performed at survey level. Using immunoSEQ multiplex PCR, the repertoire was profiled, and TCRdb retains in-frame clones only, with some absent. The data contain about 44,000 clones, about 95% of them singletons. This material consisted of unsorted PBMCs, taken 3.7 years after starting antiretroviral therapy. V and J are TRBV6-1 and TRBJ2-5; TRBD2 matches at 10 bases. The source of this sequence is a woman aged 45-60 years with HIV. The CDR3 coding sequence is TGTGCCAGCAGTGTTATTGGAGCGGGGGGGCAGGAGACCCAGTACTTC. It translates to CASSVIGAGGQETQYF.